These 4 T cell receptor beta chains were all obtained from the same sample, sequenced in a study of blood T cell repertoires in COVID-19. Generated by immunoSEQ multiplex PCR, the TCRdb table keeps only in-frame clones and is missing some. The sample holds about 140,000 clones, about nine tenths seen once. Material for sequencing was peripheral blood. These receptors all come from a woman at least 80 years old with acute or convalescent COVID-19.

This chain uses TRBV2 with TRBJ2-7; TRBD2 aligns across 7 bases. The CDR3 covers 16 residues. V gave up 6 bases and J gave up 3 bases; unmatched junction bases: 14. Per the germline V gene, CDR1 is SNHLY and CDR2 is FYNNEI. As DNA, the CDR3 is TGTGCCAGCAGCCCCCTGGGGGGGAGGAGAGGCTACGAGCAGTACTTC. This encodes CASSPLGGRRGYEQYF. The full variable domain, its missing parts supplied by reference TRBV2 and TRBJ2-7, is EPEVTQTPSHQVTQMGQEVILRCVPISNHLYFYWYRQILGQKVEFLVSFYNNEISEKSEIFDDQFSVERPDGSNFTLKIRSTKLEDSAMYFCASSPLGGRRGYEQYFGPGTRLTVT.

J is TRBJ1-1 and V is TRBV6-5, with D maybe TRBD1 (6 bases). The V gene's germline CDR1 is MNHEY and CDR2 SVGAGI. Trimming removed 4 bases from V and 7 bases from J, with 16 bases in between. The length of the CDR3 is 14 residues. CDR3 sequence: CASSFRGITIEAFF. The CDR3 coding sequence is TGTGCCAGCAGTTTCAGGGGCATTACAATTGAAGCTTTCTTT.

This chain connects TRBV24-1 to TRBJ2-7, with 8 bases matching TRBD1. Germline assignment: CDR1 KGHDR and CDR2 SFDVKD. V lost 4 bases to trimming and J lost 5 bases; unmatched junction nucleotides: 3. The CDR3 covers 13 residues. The CDR3 coding sequence is TGTGCCACCAGTGACGCGGACAGGGACGAGCAGTACTTC. Its translation is CATSDADRDEQYF.

V and J are TRBV4-3 and TRBJ1-6, with TRBD1 matching over 7 bases. Germline V lookup: CDR1 LGHNA, CDR2 YSLEER. V trimming: 5 bases; J trimming: 5 bases; junction bases outside the gene matches: 9. The CDR3 runs 16 residues. The CDR3 loop reads CASSIHADRDNSPLHF. CDR3 coding DNA: TGCGCCAGCAGCATCCACGCCGACAGGGATAATTCACCCCTCCACTTT.